Listed below are T cell receptor beta chains from one sample, sequenced in a study of blood T cell repertoires in COVID-19. The data were produced by immunoSEQ multiplex PCR, yet TCRdb's version contains in-frame clones alone and is incomplete. Among about 140,000 clones listed, almost 85% were seen once. Sample: peripheral blood. These TCRs come from a man aged 45 to 65 with acute or convalescent COVID-19. Each CDR3 is given with its conserved first and last residue. A D gene is named only where the DNA matches it firmly. Size is omitted from some rows. Given values are once, few, many or a class for expanded clones.

v_gene: TRBV9; d_gene: TRBD1; abundance: once; j_gene: TRBJ2-5; CDR3nt: TGTGCCAGCAGACTCACCGGGACAGGGGGCGAGCGGGAGCTGGAGACCCAGTACTTC; CDR3aa: CASRLTGTGGERELETQYF
v_gene: TRBV30; d_gene: -; abundance: once; j_gene: TRBJ2-7; CDR3nt: TGTGCCTGGAGTAGGCCTGGGACTCAACCCTCCGAGCAGTACTTC; CDR3aa: CAWSRPGTQPSEQYF
v_gene: TRBV11-3; d_gene: -; abundance: -; j_gene: TRBJ1-4; CDR3nt: TGTGCCAGCAGCTTAGAGGGCTGGGGGCGGGCTAATGAAAAACTGTTTTTT; CDR3aa: CASSLEGWGRANEKLFF
v_gene: TRBV18; d_gene: -; abundance: -; j_gene: TRBJ2-1; CDR3nt: TGTGCCAGCGTCGAGACTAGACGCAATGAGCAGTTCTTC; CDR3aa: CASVETRRNEQFF
v_gene: TRBV7-6; d_gene: TRBD1; abundance: -; j_gene: TRBJ1-1; CDR3nt: TGTGCCAGCAGCTTAGTTTCCCCAGGGGGCATTAACACTGAAGCTTTCTTT; CDR3aa: CASSLVSPGGINTEAFF
v_gene: TRBV5-3; d_gene: -; abundance: -; j_gene: TRBJ1-4; CDR3nt: TGTGCCAGAAGCTCCAGGCAGACCGATAATGAAAAACTGTTTTTT; CDR3aa: CARSSRQTDNEKLFF
v_gene: TRBV6-5; d_gene: -; abundance: -; j_gene: TRBJ1-1; CDR3nt: TGTGCCAGCAGCCACCAGGGGTTGGCTTTCTTT; CDR3aa: CASSHQGLAFF
v_gene: TRBV6-5; d_gene: TRBD1; abundance: -; j_gene: TRBJ2-5; CDR3nt: TGTGCCAGCAGTCACCAGACAGGGAGAGAGACCCAGTACTTC; CDR3aa: CASSHQTGRETQYF
v_gene: TRBV6-5; d_gene: -; abundance: -; j_gene: TRBJ2-2; CDR3nt: TGTGCCAGCGGCCAGGGTAGTCCCGGGGAGCTGTTTTTT; CDR3aa: CASGQGSPGELFF
v_gene: TRBV3-1/TRBV3-2; d_gene: -; abundance: few; j_gene: TRBJ2-2; CDR3nt: TGTGCCAGCAGCCGTCCCTCTAACACCGGGGAGCTGTTTTTT; CDR3aa: CASSRPSNTGELFF
v_gene: TRBV9; d_gene: -; abundance: -; j_gene: TRBJ2-5; CDR3nt: TGTGCCAGCAGCGTAGGGGCTAGCGAAGGGGAGACCCAGTACTTC; CDR3aa: CASSVGASEGETQYF
v_gene: TRBV7-9; d_gene: -; abundance: once; j_gene: TRBJ1-5; CDR3nt: TGTGCCAGCAGCATAGACAGGACTCAGCCCCAGCATTTT; CDR3aa: CASSIDRTQPQHF
v_gene: TRBV13; d_gene: TRBD1; abundance: -; j_gene: TRBJ1-1; CDR3nt: TGTGCCAGCAGCCTTGGACAGGGCAGTACTGAAGCTTTCTTT; CDR3aa: CASSLGQGSTEAFF
v_gene: TRBV29-1; d_gene: TRBD2; abundance: -; j_gene: TRBJ2-7; CDR3nt: TGCAGCGTTGTTAGTACTAGCGGGGGATACGAGCAGTACTTC; CDR3aa: CSVVSTSGGYEQYF
v_gene: TRBV27; d_gene: -; abundance: few; j_gene: TRBJ1-5; CDR3nt: TGTGCCAGCAGTTCCGTAGATCAGCCCCAGCATTTT; CDR3aa: CASSSVDQPQHF
v_gene: TRBV27; d_gene: -; abundance: once; j_gene: TRBJ1-6; CDR3nt: TGTGCCAGCAGTTTATCCCGGAGCAGGGGATATCCCCTCCACTTT; CDR3aa: CASSLSRSRGYPLHF
v_gene: TRBV20-1; d_gene: TRBD2; abundance: -; j_gene: TRBJ2-5; CDR3nt: TGCAGTGCTAGTTCGCGGGGGTCCACCTTGGACCAGTACTTC; CDR3aa: CSASSRGSTLDQYF
v_gene: TRBV3-1/TRBV3-2; d_gene: -; abundance: -; j_gene: TRBJ2-2; CDR3nt: TGTGCCAGCAGCCTCGGCAGGGGAACCGGGGAGCTGTTTTTT; CDR3aa: CASSLGRGTGELFF
v_gene: TRBV7-3; d_gene: TRBD2; abundance: -; j_gene: TRBJ2-2; CDR3nt: TGTGCCAGCAGCATCCAAGGACTAGCGGGAGCTGTCACCGGGGAGCTGTTTTTT; CDR3aa: CASSIQGLAGAVTGELFF
v_gene: TRBV18; d_gene: -; abundance: -; j_gene: TRBJ2-7; CDR3nt: TGTGCCAGCTCACCAGCAGGGAACTACGAGCAGTACTTC; CDR3aa: CASSPAGNYEQYF
v_gene: TRBV7-9; d_gene: TRBD1; abundance: -; j_gene: TRBJ2-7; CDR3nt: TGTGCCAGCAGCCACAGACAGGGCGAGCAGTACTTC; CDR3aa: CASSHRQGEQYF
v_gene: TRBV2; d_gene: -; abundance: -; j_gene: TRBJ1-2; CDR3nt: TGTGCCAGCAATAAGGACAGAACCAGTGGTGGCTACACCTTC; CDR3aa: CASNKDRTSGGYTF
v_gene: TRBV11-3; d_gene: -; abundance: -; j_gene: TRBJ2-7; CDR3nt: TGTGCCAGCAGCACAATAACAGGGTATCACGAGCAGTACTTC; CDR3aa: CASSTITGYHEQYF
v_gene: TRBV5-4; d_gene: -; abundance: -; j_gene: TRBJ1-1; CDR3nt: TGTGCCAGCAGCTTGGTGACAGGTACTGAAGCTTTCTTT; CDR3aa: CASSLVTGTEAFF
v_gene: TRBV5-6; d_gene: -; abundance: -; j_gene: TRBJ1-5; CDR3nt: TGTGCCAGCAGCTTGAAGCAGGGTTCGGGTCAGCCCCAGCATTTT; CDR3aa: CASSLKQGSGQPQHF
v_gene: TRBV28; d_gene: -; abundance: once; j_gene: TRBJ1-1; CDR3nt: TGTGCCAGCAGGCCGGGGAACACTGAAGCTTTCTTT; CDR3aa: CASRPGNTEAFF
v_gene: TRBV5-1; d_gene: TRBD1; abundance: -; j_gene: TRBJ2-2; CDR3nt: TGCGCCAGCAGCTCGGGACAGGGGGCCGGGGAGCTGTTTTTT; CDR3aa: CASSSGQGAGELFF
v_gene: TRBV4-1; d_gene: TRBD2; abundance: -; j_gene: TRBJ2-1; CDR3nt: TGCGCCAGCAGCAGACTTCTAGCGGGAGGACCCTACAATGAGCAGTTCTTC; CDR3aa: CASSRLLAGGPYNEQFF
v_gene: TRBV7-2; d_gene: TRBD2; abundance: few; j_gene: TRBJ2-2; CDR3nt: TGTGCCAGCAGCTTGCGGGGGGGCCCTGGGGAGCTGTTTTTT; CDR3aa: CASSLRGGPGELFF
v_gene: TRBV20-1; d_gene: TRBD1; abundance: -; j_gene: TRBJ1-2; CDR3nt: TGCAGTGCTAGTTCTACAGGGGTTACCTATGGCTACACCTTC; CDR3aa: CSASSTGVTYGYTF
v_gene: TRBV5-8; d_gene: -; abundance: once; j_gene: TRBJ1-2; CDR3nt: TGTGCCAGCAGCTTGGTACGGGGAGGGCTCTATGGCTACACCTTC; CDR3aa: CASSLVRGGLYGYTF
v_gene: TRBV6-5; d_gene: -; abundance: -; j_gene: TRBJ1-1; CDR3nt: TGTGCCAGCAGTTACTCGAGGAACACTGAAGCTTTCTTT; CDR3aa: CASSYSRNTEAFF
v_gene: TRBV25-1; d_gene: -; abundance: -; j_gene: TRBJ1-4; CDR3nt: TGTGCCAGCATTTCCCCAGGTGAAAAACTGTTTTTT; CDR3aa: CASISPGEKLFF
v_gene: TRBV28; d_gene: TRBD1; abundance: -; j_gene: TRBJ1-6; CDR3nt: TGTGCCAGCAGCCTGGGACAGGGGAATTCACCCCTCCACTTT; CDR3aa: CASSLGQGNSPLHF
v_gene: TRBV30; d_gene: TRBD1; abundance: -; j_gene: TRBJ1-5; CDR3nt: TGTGCCTGGAGTGTAGGGGGCCTCAATCAGCCCCAGCATTTT; CDR3aa: CAWSVGGLNQPQHF
v_gene: TRBV7-9; d_gene: -; abundance: -; j_gene: TRBJ1-2; CDR3nt: TGTGCCAGCAGCATACAGGGCAGCTACACCTTC; CDR3aa: CASSIQGSYTF
v_gene: TRBV5-3; d_gene: -; abundance: -; j_gene: TRBJ1-1; CDR3nt: TGTGCCAGAAGCTTGTTTGGAACGCAAGACAGGATATATACTGAAGCTTTCTTT; CDR3aa: CARSLFGTQDRIYTEAFF